The 26 T cell receptor beta chains presented below share a single source sample, sequenced in a study of CD8 T cells in Susac syndrome. Random hexamers were used to reverse transcribe about 0.5 to 1 ug of RNA. TCRdb independently ran MiXCR on the immunoSEQ multiplex PCR reads; one entry per CDR3 protein. The sample consists of around 180,000 distinct CDR3 sequences, approximately 93% of them appearing once. What was sequenced was CD4+ T cells from PBMCs. These receptors all come from a human donor with multiple sclerosis.

The J gene is TRBJ2-1, the V gene TRBV2; a possible D gene is TRBD2 (5 bases). Trimming left V 7 bases short and J 2 bases short, with 9 bases between. Germline values: CDR1 SNHLY, CDR2 FYNNEI. There are 13 residues in the CDR3. CDR3 sequence (DNA): TGTGCCAGCAATGAGGGAGCCTACAATGAGCAGTTCTTC. Translated: CASNEGAYNEQFF. The complete variable domain, with remaining parts taken from reference TRBV2 and TRBJ2-1, reads EPEVTQTPSHQVTQMGQEVILRCVPISNHLYFYWYRQILGQKVEFLVSFYNNEISEKSEIFDDQFSVERPDGSNFTLKIRSTKLEDSAMYFCASNEGAYNEQFFGPGTRLTVL.

The rearrangement links TRBV18 to TRBJ2-7, with a tentative D call TRBD2 (6 bases). The V and J ends lost 3 bases and 4 bases respectively, with 16 bases between them. Germline V gene data show CDR1 as KGHSH and CDR2 as LQKENI. The CDR3 loop spans 15 amino acids. The CDR3 protein is CASSPPGRGRYEQYF. The DNA for the CDR3 is TGTGCCAGCTCACCGCCGGGACGGGGGAGGTACGAGCAGTACTTC.

This clonotype was counted a single time. This rearrangement joins TRBV2 to TRBJ2-1; possible D gene TRBD2, 5 bases. This CDR3 has 11 amino acids. Germline V gene lookup returns CDR1 SNHLY and CDR2 FYNNEI. V shed 4 bases and J shed 8 bases, with 6 bases lying between them. The CDR3 region has the DNA TGTGCCAGCAGTGTGAGGGATGAGCAGTTCTTC. Translated, it gives CASSVRDEQFF. Drawing the rest from reference TRBV2 and TRBJ2-1, the complete variable domain is EPEVTQTPSHQVTQMGQEVILRCVPISNHLYFYWYRQILGQKVEFLVSFYNNEISEKSEIFDDQFSVERPDGSNFTLKIRSTKLEDSAMYFCASSVRDEQFFGPGTRLTVL.

The CDR3 sequence: CAWRVGGGYDEQFF. The CDR3 DNA reads TGTGCCTGGAGGGTTGGCGGGGGGTACGATGAGCAGTTCTTC. The gene calls are TRBV30 and TRBJ2-1; 8 bases are a match to TRBD2. Germline CDR1 GTSNPN, CDR2 SVGIG (reference sequence). The junction had 9 bases not matched to a gene; V was cut back by 3 bases and J by 8 bases. The CDR3 loop spans 14 amino acids.

The genes are TRBV28 and TRBJ1-6; 8 positions agree with TRBD1. Germline CDR1 and CDR2: MDHEN and SYDVKM. The CDR3 is 15 residues long. J was trimmed by 8 bases and V by 8 bases; bases with no gene match: 11. CDR3 amino acids: CASRVPTGDDSPLHF. The CDR3 bases are TGTGCCAGCCGGGTACCGACAGGGGACGATTCACCCCTCCACTTT.

J is TRBJ1-6 and V is TRBV19, with 7 nucleotides matching TRBD1. The V gene's germline CDR1 is LNHDA and CDR2 SQIVND (reference sequence). The CDR3 spans 13 residues. The trim removed 10 bases at V and 13 bases at J, leaving 13 bases unmatched. CDR3 nucleotides: TGTGCCACCCGGGGACAGTCGGCTACCCCCCTCCACTTT. Amino acid sequence: CATRGQSATPLHF.

The sample holds a few counts of this clonotype. This chain uses TRBV19 with TRBJ2-7; 15 bases fit TRBD2. This CDR3 has 15 amino acids. From germline, CDR1 is LNHDA and CDR2 SQIVND (reference sequence). The ends lost 6 bases at V and 7 bases at J; junction bases unmatched: 7. The CDR3 bases are TGTGCCAGTAGCCCGGGACTAGCGGGAGGTCGGGAGCAGTACTTC. It specifies CASSPGLAGGREQYF.

The rearrangement joins TRBV4-1 to TRBJ1-5, with D perhaps TRBD1 (6 bases). Germline values: CDR1 MGHRA, CDR2 YSYEKL. CDR3 length: 15 amino acids. The V gene lost 0 bases and the J gene lost 3 bases, with 9 bases spanning the gap. The CDR3 protein is CASSQDNRVNQPQHF. The CDR3, as DNA: TGCGCCAGCAGCCAAGATAACAGGGTCAATCAGCCCCAGCATTTT.

The chain has TRBV6-2 or TRBV6-3 and TRBJ1-2; no reliable D call. Germline V gene sequence: CDR1 MNHEY, CDR2 SVGEGT. V was pared by 0 bases and J by 0 bases, with 11 bases between. The CDR3 runs 16 residues. The CDR3 DNA sequence: TGTGCCAGCAGTTACTCGGGGAGGTGGACTAACTATGGCTACACCTTC. This sequence encodes CASSYSGRWTNYGYTF.

This sequence joins TRBV7-3 and TRBJ2-7; 8 nucleotides align to TRBD1. CDR1 SGHTA and CDR2 FQGTGA come from the germline V gene. V dropped 2 bases and J dropped 7; count of bases not matched to a gene: 7. This CDR3 contains 14 residues. The CDR3 DNA reads TGTGCCAGCAGCTTACAGGGGGCCCCGGGAGAGCAGTACTTC. Its translation: CASSLQGAPGEQYF.

The V gene is TRBV9, the J gene TRBJ2-7; tentatively, D is TRBD2 (7 bases). This CDR3 spans 15 amino acids. Germline V gene lookup returns CDR1 SGDLS and CDR2 YYNGEE. V was trimmed by 0 bases and J by 2 bases, leaving 12 bases between them. The chain's CDR3 is CASSVAGGHTYEQYF. CDR3 sequence (DNA): TGTGCCAGCAGCGTAGCGGGGGGACATACCTACGAGCAGTACTTC. Full variable domain (missing parts from reference TRBV9 and TRBJ2-7): DSGVTQTPKHLITATGQRVTLRCSPRSGDLSVYWYQQSLDQGLQFLIQYYNGEERAKGNILERFSAQQFPDLHSELNLSSLELGDSALYFCASSVAGGHTYEQYFGPGTRLTVT.

The chain employs TRBV18 and TRBJ2-3; D call uncertain. V lost 3 bases and J lost 1, with 8 bases in between. Germline loops: CDR1 KGHSH, CDR2 LQKENI. The CDR3 totals 14 residues. The CDR3 loop is CASSPKTGTDTQYF. The DNA of the CDR3 is TGTGCCAGCTCACCGAAGACGGGCACAGATACGCAGTATTTT.

This chain connects TRBV27 to TRBJ1-4, with a weak D call TRBD1 (5 bases). Germline V gives CDR1 MNHEY, CDR2 SMNVEV (reference sequence). The CDR3 consists of 14 residues. With 6 bases removed from V and 5 bases from J, the gap between germline ends came to 13 bases. CDR3 sequence (DNA): TGTGCCAGCAGCCCCTCCAGGGCGAATGAAAAACTGTTTTTT. Protein: CASSPSRANEKLFF. The full variable domain, its missing parts supplied by reference TRBV27 and TRBJ1-4, is EAQVTQNPRYLITVTGKKLTVTCSQNMNHEYMSWYRQDPGLGLRQIYYSMNVEVTDKGDVPEGYKVSRKEKRNFPLILESPSPNQTSLYFCASSPSRANEKLFFGSGTQLSVL.

This sequence joins TRBV28 and TRBJ1-1; maybe TRBD1 (6 bases). Per the germline V gene, CDR1 is MDHEN and CDR2 is SYDVKM. The CDR3 is made up of 12 amino acids. V lost 6 bases, J lost 7 bases, and 12 bases lay in between. In nucleotides, the CDR3 is TGTGCCAGCAGCGAAGCGGACAGTGAAGCTTTCTTT. As protein: CASSEADSEAFF. The variable domain in full, with the rest retrieved from reference TRBV28 and TRBJ1-1, is DVKVTQSSRYLVKRTGEKVFLECVQDMDHENMFWYRQDPGLGLRLIYFSYDVKMKEKGDIPEGYSVSREKKERFSLILESASTNQTSMYLCASSEADSEAFFGQGTRLTVV.

The chain uses TRBV27 and TRBJ2-5; 11 bases line up with TRBD2. This CDR3 region has 13 residues. Unmatched junction bases numbered 5, after V lost 6 bases and J lost 8 bases. Germline lookup yields CDR1 MNHEY and CDR2 SMNVEV (reference sequence). CDR3 in DNA: TGTGCCAGCAGCAGTGGGACTAGCGGAACCCAGTACTTC. Encoded protein: CASSSGTSGTQYF.

CDR3 nucleotides: TGTGCCAGTAGTATCGACAGAGGTGATGGCTACACCTTC. It encodes CASSIDRGDGYTF. V is TRBV19 and J is TRBJ1-2; maybe TRBD1 (5 bases). This CDR3 has 13 residues. Trimming pared 3 bases from V and 6 bases from J, leaving 11 bases between. Germline lookup yields CDR1 LNHDA and CDR2 SQIVND (reference sequence).

This chain uses TRBV18 with TRBJ1-1; D gene ambiguous. Germline CDR1 KGHSH, CDR2 LQKENI. The CDR3 spans 14 residues. V dropped 2 bases and J dropped 4 bases, with 11 bases sitting between them. The DNA of the CDR3 is TGTGCCAGCTCACCAGTTTCGGAAATCACTGAAGCTTTCTTT. Translating it yields CASSPVSEITEAFF.

V gene TRBV12-3 or TRBV12-4 combines with J gene TRBJ1-5; no reliable D call. The CDR3 has 13 residues. The ends were cut back, 1 base at V and 3 bases at J, with 4 bases in the middle. The DNA for the CDR3 is TGTGCCAGCAGTTTAGGTTTCAATCAGCCCCAGCATTTT. Protein: CASSLGFNQPQHF.

This clonotype was found once. J is TRBJ1-3 and V is TRBV12-3 or TRBV12-4, with 7 bases lining up with TRBD1. J was trimmed by 4 bases and V by 4 bases; bases with no gene match: 4. The CDR3 has 14 amino acids. CDR3 sequence (DNA): TGTGCCAGCAGTTGGACAGGATCCGGAAACACCATATATTTT. It translates to CASSWTGSGNTIYF.

CDR3 sequence reads: CASSAGQVYNSPLHF. The CDR3 bases are TGCGCCAGCAGCGCGGGACAGGTCTATAATTCACCCCTCCACTTT. This chain links TRBV5-1 with TRBJ1-6; 8 nucleotides match TRBD1. The junction had 3 bases not matched to a gene; V was cut back by 4 bases and J by 3 bases. Germline V lookup: CDR1 SGHRS, CDR2 YFSETQ. The CDR3 totals 15 residues.

This chain joins TRBV5-1 and TRBJ2-2; D gene ambiguous. V was pared by 6 bases and J by 6 bases, with 27 bases between. The CDR3 contains 18 residues. CDR1 and CDR2 from the germline V gene are SGHRS and YFSETQ. The CDR3 sequence: CASTTFLEAISLSGELFF. The CDR3 DNA reads as TGCGCCAGCACCACCTTTTTGGAAGCTATATCGTTATCCGGGGAGCTGTTTTTT.

The V gene is TRBV5-1, the J gene TRBJ1-1; 7 bases are shared with TRBD1. Germline V gene data show CDR1 as SGHRS and CDR2 as YFSETQ. Trimming removed 3 bases from V and 3 bases from J; junction bases left unmatched: 5. This CDR3 is 14 amino acids long. As DNA, the CDR3 is TGCGCCAGCAGCTCCGACAGGGAGTACACTGAAGCTTTCTTT. Translating gives CASSSDREYTEAFF.

This rearrangement joins TRBV6-6 to TRBJ2-7; no clear D. V was cut by 7 bases and J by 2 bases, with 9 bases left in between. This CDR3 has 12 residues. CDR1 and CDR2 from the germline V gene are MNHNY and SVGAGI (reference sequence). Here the CDR3 DNA reads TGTGCCAGCAAAAAGGGAACCTACGAGCAGTACTTC. It yields the protein CASKKGTYEQYF.

V and J are TRBV20-1 and TRBJ2-2; 9 bases line up with TRBD1. Germline trimming cut 0 bases from V and 5 bases from J; bases unmatched to any gene: 7. This CDR3 comprises 16 residues. CDR1 is DFQATT, CDR2 SNEGSKA, per germline (reference sequence). The CDR3, as DNA: TGCAGTGCTAGAGACGCCCGACAGGGGGGTACCGGGGAGCTGTTTTTT. It is translated as CSARDARQGGTGELFF.

V is TRBV28 and J is TRBJ2-1, with D unclear. With 5 bases removed from V and 8 bases from J, the gap between germline ends came to 13 bases. CDR3 length: 13 residues. From germline, CDR1 is MDHEN and CDR2 SYDVKM. Here the CDR3 reads CASSIRLQHEQFF. In nucleotides, the CDR3 is TGTGCCAGCAGTATCCGACTCCAGCATGAGCAGTTCTTC.

As concerns this clonotype: An end of the junction does not agree with germline; a read error may underlie this. The J gene is TRBJ2-5, the V gene TRBV7-7, with no clear D. Germline CDR1 and CDR2: SSHAT and FNYEAQ (reference sequence). CDR3 length: 13 amino acids. The CDR3, as DNA: TGTGCTAGCAGCTTAGGTGGCGTGGAGACCCAGTACTTC. Protein product: CASSLGGVETQYF.